These 14 T cell receptor beta chains were all obtained from the same sample, sequenced in a study of cytomegalovirus exposure and HLA in healthy donors. PCR amplification relied on 60 Vbeta primers (plus 13 Jbeta primers). Assay used: immunoSEQ multiplex PCR; TCRdb lists only in-frame clones, some missing. Of 63,000 or so clones listed, roughly 67% are singletons. Sequences were obtained from PBMCs. The source of these receptors is a man in his fifties or sixties in good health and CMV-seronegative.

V gene TRBV2 combines with J gene TRBJ1-1; TRBD1 is a possible D gene (6 bases). This CDR3 is built from 15 residues. CDR1 and CDR2 (germline): SNHLY, FYNNEI. Trimming pared 7 bases from V and 4 bases from J, leaving 19 bases between. DNA of the CDR3: TGTGCCAGCAAGGAGGTTGCAGGGGTTGGCACTGAAGCTTTCTTT. It is translated as CASKEVAGVGTEAFF.

The gene calls are TRBV6-1 and TRBJ1-2; D may be TRBD1 (6 bases). V gave up 6 bases and J gave up 4 bases, with 12 bases separating them. CDR3 length: 13 residues. Germline assignment: CDR1 MNHNS and CDR2 SASEGT. This CDR3 is CASRAGESYGYTF. DNA for the CDR3: TGTGCCAGCAGGGCAGGGGAAAGCTATGGCTACACCTTC.

The chain is built from TRBV6-5 and TRBJ1-1; D remains ambiguous. V shed 6 bases and J shed 0 bases, with 14 bases lying between them. Germline lookup yields CDR1 MNHEY and CDR2 SVGAGI. This CDR3 is built from 15 residues. The CDR3: CASSRTVAMNTEAFF. DNA for the CDR3: TGTGCCAGCAGCCGGACTGTGGCCATGAACACTGAAGCTTTCTTT.

This chain uses TRBV5-1 with TRBJ2-1; 10 nucleotides align to TRBD1. The CDR3 has 15 amino acids. Germline assignment: CDR1 SGHRS and CDR2 YFSETQ. Unmatched junction bases numbered 5, after V lost 4 bases and J lost 4 bases. The CDR3 reads CASSREGQGYNEQFF. The CDR3 nucleotides read TGCGCCAGCAGCAGGGAGGGACAGGGGTACAATGAGCAGTTCTTC.

The chain joins TRBV6-6 to TRBJ2-3; unclear D gene. The CDR3 loop spans 12 amino acids. V was trimmed by 7 bases and J by 2 bases, leaving 7 bases between them. Germline CDR1 MNHNY, CDR2 SVGAGI (reference sequence). Written as DNA, the CDR3 is TGTGCCAGCATGCGGTACACAGATACGCAGTATTTT. It is translated as CASMRYTDTQYF.

This chain links TRBV5-4 with TRBJ1-2, with D possibly TRBD1 on 6 matching bases. This CDR3 spans 15 amino acids. Germline V gene sequence: CDR1 SGHNT, CDR2 YYREEE (reference sequence). The V gene lost 2 bases and the J gene lost 7 bases, with 18 bases spanning the gap. DNA of the CDR3: TGTGCCAGCAGCTTTAGGGGGGGCGGATGGGCTGGCTACACCTTC. Protein sequence: CASSFRGGGWAGYTF. Looking up the rest from reference TRBV5-4 and TRBJ1-2 gives the full variable domain: ETGVTQSPTHLIKTRGQQVTLRCSSQSGHNTVSWYQQALGQGPQFIFQYYREEENGRGNFPPRFSGLQFPNYSSELNVNALELDDSALYLCASSFRGGGWAGYTFGSGTRLTVV.

This clone was found a few times. The genes are TRBV9 and TRBJ2-3, with 10 bases lining up with TRBD2. The CDR3 spans 16 residues. Germline CDR1 SGDLS, CDR2 YYNGEE. The V segment lost 0 bases and the J segment 4 bases; nucleotides outside the gene matches: 5. CDR3 amino acids: CASSVASGGLADTQYF. The CDR3 region has the DNA TGTGCCAGCAGCGTAGCTAGCGGGGGTCTAGCAGATACGCAGTATTTT.

This chain connects TRBV4-2 to TRBJ2-1; 11 bases map to TRBD2. This CDR3 region has 17 residues. J lost 6 bases, V lost 4 bases, and 11 bases had no gene match. Germline CDR1 LGHNA, CDR2 YNFKEQ. The DNA for the CDR3 is TGTGCCAGCAGCCCAGTCCTCCTTAGCGGGGGGGCCAATGAGCAGTTCTTC. Encoded protein: CASSPVLLSGGANEQFF.

The rearrangement uses TRBV5-1 and TRBJ2-1; the match to TRBD2 covers 15 bases. V lost 6 bases and J lost 9; bases outside the gene matches: 13. Germline CDR1 SGHRS, CDR2 YFSETQ. CDR3 length: 17 residues. Here the CDR3 reads CASTPEPGLAGGGEQFF. CDR3 nucleotides: TGCGCCAGCACCCCTGAGCCGGGACTAGCGGGGGGAGGTGAGCAGTTCTTC.

The chain has TRBV2 and TRBJ1-1, with D possibly being TRBD1 (5 bases). V was clipped by 5 bases and J by 6 bases, with 22 bases between them. Germline V gene sequence: CDR1 SNHLY, CDR2 FYNNEI. The CDR3 totals 16 residues. CDR3 DNA: TGTGCCAGCAGTTTGGCAGGGTTGGGGCCGGGAGCTGAAGCTTTCTTT. Its translation: CASSLAGLGPGAEAFF.

The J gene is TRBJ2-7, the V gene TRBV13; TRBD2 agrees at 7 bases. Trimming took 4 bases from V and 4 from J; bases not matched to a gene: 1. Germline CDR1 is PRHDT and CDR2 is FYEKMQ (reference sequence). CDR3 size: 12 residues. This CDR3 is CASSSGLYEQYF. The DNA of the CDR3 is TGTGCCAGCAGCTCGGGACTATACGAGCAGTACTTC.

This chain uses TRBV6-1 with TRBJ2-3; 11 nucleotides align to TRBD2. V gave up 2 bases and J gave up 6 bases; unmatched junction bases: 10. The CDR3 consists of 17 residues. Germline lookup yields CDR1 MNHNS and CDR2 SASEGT. Written as DNA, the CDR3 is TGTGCCAGCAGTGAAAGCGTTAGCGGGGGGGCCTGGGATACGCAGTATTTT. Protein product: CASSESVSGGAWDTQYF.

V gene TRBV4-1 combines with J gene TRBJ2-7; no clear D. Germline V gene data show CDR1 as MGHRA and CDR2 as YSYEKL. The CDR3 is 14 amino acids. V lost 1 base, J lost 0 bases, and 7 bases lay in between. CDR3 in amino acids: CASSQGSLSYEQYF. The CDR3 bases are TGCGCCAGCAGCCAAGGGTCACTCTCCTACGAGCAGTACTTC.

V is TRBV6-5 and J is TRBJ2-7; 7 bases match TRBD1. Germline V gives CDR1 MNHEY, CDR2 SVGAGI. The CDR3 consists of 14 residues. V lost 5 bases and J lost 4; bases outside the gene matches: 8. The DNA of the CDR3 is TGTGCCAGCAGTCCACGGGACAGAATGTACGAGCAGTACTTC. Amino acid sequence: CASSPRDRMYEQYF.